This TCR beta chain was sequenced during a study of T cells after posttransplantation cyclophosphamide. Study findings and constraints: Skin or GI-infiltrating T cells shared few TRB sequences with blood. Recipient CMV seropositivity and CMV reactivation strongly tracked TRB clonality. Donor-recipient repertoire similarity was low at 1-2 months, rising over year one.

Trimming removed 4 bases from V and 7 bases from J, with 14 bases in between. The CDR3 loop spans 14 amino acids. Germline-derived CDR1 and CDR2 are LGHNA and YSLEER. On the day of bone marrow donation, the related graft donor provided peripheral blood. In this sample, this clone turned up many times. Its specificity is unknown. The repertoire was sequenced with immunoSEQ multiplex PCR; TCRdb's copy has only in-frame clones and lacks some. The sample gives roughly 35,000 clones, none seen only once, and the top ten clones hold around 1.2%. The sequenced sample was PBMCs. The TCR was taken from a girl aged 5 to 17 in good health, CMV-negative, and a related stem cell transplant donor. The chain uses TRBV4-3 and TRBJ2-1; TRBD1 might be the D (6 bases). As DNA, the CDR3 is TGCGCCAGCAGCCCGCACAGGGAAGTAAATGAGCAGTTCTTC. Translating gives CASSPHREVNEQFF.